This TCR beta chain was captured by sequencing in a study of cytomegalovirus exposure and HLA in healthy donors (dated by TCRdb to 2016 to 2017). In terms of the full investigation: According to an earlier analysis of several hundred of the donors, some 180 million T cells yielded roughly 110 million unique TCR beta sequences and 276 Gb of sequence data. Approximately 300 gigabases of sequencing data and roughly 80 million unique TCR sequences made up an early release that covered some 640 HLA-typed donors. Of the approximately 370 genotyped donors, 70% to 90% were placed in the genetic ancestry cluster associated with self-reported Caucasian donors. The study was designed to test whether signatures of past pathogen exposure could be identified by cataloging public T cell receptors. Using immunosequencing, the study profiled T cell repertoires from fewer than 850 subjects and related those repertoires to cytomegalovirus serostatus. In addition to the first cohort of around 670 subjects, a separate validation cohort of approximately 110 different subjects was used. High-throughput TCR immunosequencing, statistical association of individual TCRs with disease status, and machine learning were combined to predict cytomegalovirus infection status. A later analysis re-analyzed previously published TCR beta repertoires from about 600 donors and added high-resolution HLA genotyping to study TCR occurrence patterns. In the later analysis, no new phenotypic data were used to find candidate immune exposures; instead, reliance was placed on TCR beta sequences and their occurrence across donors. To decide whether each TCR beta V gene segment behaved as functional or pseudogenic, an earlier analysis of 587 of the donors relied on high-throughput TCR beta sequencing. Donor age, sex, ethnicity and CMV serostatus were compiled together with the repertoire data. A later genetic analysis used genome-wide SNP genotypes for about three fifths of the 666 donors, treating that subset as a discovery cohort. All discovery cohort repertoires had been generated on a single sequencing platform. Both class I and class II loci were covered by HLA typing, at four-digit resolution. Typing coverage differed by locus: A, B, C, DRB1 and DQB1 were typed in roughly 629-640 donors, DQA1 in approximately 520, DPA1 in 600 to 610, and DPB1 in 450 to 490. Roughly 5 DR-DQ haplotypes were handled as single units for association and clustering because linkage in the cohort was strong. Across 398 genotyped donors of the cohort, an average of roughly 230,000 unique TCR beta nucleotide sequences per donor were sequenced, and about a sixth of those sequences were non-productive. Here is what the overall study found, with its caveats: It was suggested by the authors that the approach could potentially be generalized to other disease states and immunological phenotypes. A further reported finding was that TCR beta sequences accurately predicted the HLA-A and HLA-B alleles for most subjects in the first cohort. An earlier analysis of 587 of the donors showed that most TCR beta V segments appeared in productive rearrangements either about 87% or about 30% of the time, which broadly matched IMGT annotations. Compared with the approximately 670-donor mean, donors in an Asian-associated ancestry cluster had fewer N-insertions in productive TCRs, according to a later genetic analysis. Strong co-occurrence of HLA alleles, especially DR and DQ, made assigning TCR associations to individual alleles difficult. A later analysis associated 15,000 to 20,000 TCR beta sequences with specific HLA alleles at a false discovery rate of 0.05. A total of 150 or so TCR beta chains were listed by the study as associated with cytomegalovirus. Immune exposure information for the cohort was limited to CMV serostatus. The earlier analysis of around 600 of the donors excluded 15 to 20 rarely observed V segments, including chromosome 9 orphons, because counts were too low. Three of the identified cytomegalovirus-associated TCR beta chains were confirmed in vitro to be specific for cytomegalovirus antigens. A later analysis reported that several top co-occurrence clusters appeared linked to parvovirus B19, influenza, CMV and Epstein-Barr virus. Sequencing depth was assumed to be roughly uniform across donors in the presence/absence analyses, though that assumption may not hold. In a later analysis, most CMV-associated TCR beta chains were found to appear HLA-restricted, with HLA associations seemingly driven largely by CMV exposure. Because HLA typing was unavailable for some donors at each locus, only the typed subset was used in association tests. A later genetic analysis associated a missense DCLRE1C variant with V-gene and J-gene trimming of TCR beta chains, and an independent cohort replicated the association. Some IMGT-functional V segments, including TRBV6-2 and TRBV6-3, could not be told apart with the 87-base-pair reads, so those segments were excluded. Linkage disequilibrium might explain the correlated functional status among segregating V segments, but an unknown experimental factor could not be ruled out. In this cohort, only TCR beta chains were sequenced, and detectable features were limited by the absence of alpha or paired-chain data. In a later analysis, HLA-associated TCR beta chains showed more clonal expansion and lower generation probabilities than non-associated chains that were equally common. A cluster of highly shared sequence variants was judged likely to represent a technical artifact of the sequencing pipeline. In a later analysis, the rate of TCR association differed among HLA loci, with DRB1 alleles having the most associated TCRs and HLA-C alleles having the fewest. Most TCR sequences were observed very rarely across donors, whereas some public TCRs were present in many individuals. The classifier was reported to diagnose cytomegalovirus status with high specificity and sensitivity in both the original and validation cohorts.

The cohort comprised approximately 700 healthy bone marrow donors. At the time of sampling, all cohort members were nominally healthy, though unrecorded immune exposures were likely present. The donor tested CMV seronegative and was one of the 352 seronegative cohort members. A peripheral blood sample was provided by each donor, and peripheral blood mononuclear cells were used for TCR beta sequencing. The Qiagen DNeasy Blood Extraction Kit was used to extract genomic DNA from the blood cell samples. Library creation used the immunoSEQ multiplex PCR assay. The multiplex PCR relied on a mix of 60 forward primers for TCR Vbeta segments and 13 reverse primers for TCR Jbeta segments. The CDR3 region of rearranged TCR beta genes was amplified from genomic DNA by a multiplex PCR assay. The Illumina HiSeq System was used to sequence the amplified TCR beta libraries as 87-base-pair reads. Regarding the original processing steps: A later analysis counted about 80 million unique TCR beta chains across the 640 or so repertoires, and 10 million to 12 million of these chains were shared by at least two donors. A nearest-neighbor algorithm error-corrected the raw reads and collapsed the reads into unique sequences, merging closely related sequences to remove PCR and sequencing errors. CDR3 sequences were aligned to IMGT reference sequences to assign V, D and J gene segments. Each retained sequence needed at least a six-nucleotide match to both a V gene segment and a J gene segment. Rearrangements were called productive when the CDR3 lacked stop codons and stayed in frame with V and J; all others were non-productive. Following IMGT convention, CDR3 was defined as the stretch from the second conserved V-encoded cysteine up to the conserved J-encoded phenylalanine. Sequences without an unambiguous match to a single V gene segment were excluded from the earlier analysis of approximately 560 of the donors. In an earlier analysis of several hundred of the donors, V segments were called functional above 56.7% productive rearrangements and were called segregating when the between-donor standard deviation exceeded 5%. A statistical classification framework was built for diagnosing cytomegalovirus status from the catalog of TCR beta chain sequences. V and J gene assignment, in a later analysis, came from comparing TCR nucleotide sequences with IMGT/GENE-DB human TR gene sequences. The TCRdist pipeline was used in a later analysis to assign CDR3 sequences and most-parsimonious VDJ recombination scenarios. A later analysis defined each TCR beta chain by its CDR3 amino acid sequence plus V-gene family, and excluded reads lacking a unique V-gene family. A later analysis removed 450 to 600 highly shared, low-generation-probability nucleotide sequences to deal with suspected cross-contamination and a sequencing artifact. In a later analysis, a clonal expansion index was calculated for each public chain from normalized within-repertoire ranks of inferred template counts. In a later analysis, generation probabilities were computed with a VDJ recombination model fitted to out-of-frame rearrangements, and the resulting probabilities were checked against IGoR. In a later analysis, TCR-TCR, TCR-HLA and TCR-CMV co-occurrence was scored with hypergeometric tests, and a repertoire-size bias correction was applied to TCR pairs. In a later analysis, false discovery rates were estimated by permuting HLA or CMV assignments 20 times. In a later analysis, co-occurring TCRs were grouped with DBSCAN, and TCRdist sequence similarity was added when clustering was performed within HLA-allele-positive subsets. Repertoires with fewer than 30,000 or more than 120,000 public chains were left out of co-occurrence clustering, as were five repertoires with anomalous nucleotide sharing. TCRdb obtained this table from immuneACCESS and retained in-frame rearrangements with V and J assigned. These tables miss some clones; where compared with another copy, unresolved V genes account for less than half of the shortfall, and the remainder is unexplained. V and J calls and clone size come straight from that table; D and trimming were deduced from the DNA. A total of 120,000 to 150,000 clones appear in this sample, 70% to 85% of them only once. The top ten constitute around 3.2% of the sample.

Worth noting for this clone: Its antigen is still unknown. No clone much larger than this one lies a single base away; base qualities are absent.

Deletion took 1 base off V and 0 bases off J, with a span of 21 bases between the germline ends. The CDR3 runs 19 amino acids, cysteine and phenylalanine included. The DNA shown is the 57-base CDR3, in frame from base 1. The germline V gene yields SGHDT for CDR1 and YYEEEE for CDR2. The chain uses TRBV5-6 and TRBJ2-3, and TRBD1 may be the D gene, going by 8 matching bases. The sequence came from a male donor in good health and CMV-seronegative. Material: PBMCs. The CDR3 has the sequence CASSLPTGGGFTSTDTQYF. The DNA sequence is TGTGCCAGCAGCTTGCCAACAGGGGGGGGTTTTACTAGCACAGATACGCAGTATTTT. The entire variable domain, with the stretches around the CDR3 drawn from the reference TRBV5-6 and TRBJ2-3 proteins, is DAGVTQSPTHLIKTRGQQVTLRCSPKSGHDTVSWYQQALGQGPQFIFQYYEEEERQRGNFPDRFSGHQFPNYSSELNVNALLLGDSALYLCASSLPTGGGFTSTDTQYFGPGTRLTVL.